This is a list of T cell receptor beta chains from one sample in a study of cytomegalovirus exposure and HLA in healthy donors. Generated by immunoSEQ multiplex PCR, the TCRdb table keeps only in-frame clones and is missing some. This sample has approximately 150,000 clones; about 77% occur once, and the top ten carry around 1.3%. Input material: PBMCs. These receptors were taken from a woman aged 50 to 65 in good health and CMV-seronegative. CDR3s include the opening cysteine and the closing phenylalanine or tryptophan. The D gene is left open where the match is weak. Not every row has a clone size; where given, it reads once, few, many or a size class.

clone size,V gene,D gene,J gene,CDR3 protein,CDR3 DNA
.,TRBV2,.,TRBJ2-5,CASSGPGQETQYF,TGTGCCAGCAGTGGCCCAGGACAAGAGACCCAGTACTTC
.,TRBV30,.,TRBJ1-1,CAWNPDMNTEAFF,TGTGCCTGGAACCCAGATATGAACACTGAAGCTTTCTTT
.,TRBV5-1,.,TRBJ2-5,CASSLSAGPETQYF,TGCGCCAGCAGCTTGTCAGCAGGGCCAGAGACCCAGTACTTC
.,TRBV10-3,TRBD2,TRBJ2-1,CATNPTGGLNNEQFF,TGTGCCACCAACCCCACGGGGGGATTAAACAATGAGCAGTTCTTC
.,TRBV29-1,TRBD2,TRBJ2-4,CSVEAPSGEQYF,TGCAGCGTTGAAGCCCCTAGCGGGGAACAGTACTTC
.,TRBV11-2,.,TRBJ1-5,CASSFSLRQPQHF,TGTGCTAGCAGCTTTTCACTGCGGCAGCCCCAGCATTTT
.,TRBV7-2,.,TRBJ1-3,CASSLGDPYSGNTIYF,TGTGCCAGCAGCTTAGGAGATCCTTACTCTGGAAACACCATATATTTT
.,TRBV6-1,TRBD2,TRBJ2-2,CASVWTSGSTGELFF,TGTGCCAGCGTTTGGACTAGCGGTAGCACCGGGGAGCTGTTTTTT
few,TRBV13,TRBD2,TRBJ2-5,CASSLLTSGNVETQYF,TGTGCCAGCAGCCTACTGACTAGCGGGAACGTGGAGACCCAGTACTTC
.,TRBV6-1,.,TRBJ2-3,CASSEVLRVTDTQYF,TGTGCCAGCAGTGAAGTGCTCAGGGTAACAGATACGCAGTATTTT
.,TRBV20-1,.,TRBJ2-7,CSAGLKNEQYF,TGCAGTGCTGGACTGAAAAACGAGCAGTACTTC
.,TRBV7-6,.,TRBJ2-1,CASSSGRLSYNEQFF,TGTGCCAGCAGCAGCGGTCGGCTCTCCTACAATGAGCAGTTCTTC
.,TRBV9,.,TRBJ2-5,CASSVDSGGTQYF,TGTGCCAGCAGCGTAGACAGCGGCGGGACCCAGTACTTC
.,TRBV19,TRBD1,TRBJ1-1,CASSFRDRIEAFF,TGTGCCAGTAGTTTCCGGGACAGAATTGAAGCTTTCTTT